What follows are 27 T cell receptor beta chains derived from one specimen sequenced in a study of blood T cell repertoires in COVID-19. Repertoires were generated with immunoSEQ multiplex PCR, while TCRdb's copy carries only in-frame clones and drops some. The sample lists 190,000 or so clones, approximately 90% occurring once. Sequenced input: peripheral blood. These receptors all stem from a woman aged 18-29 years who had recovered from COVID-19.

The gene calls are TRBV4-1 and TRBJ2-7, with D maybe TRBD2 (7 bases). There are 14 residues in the CDR3. Trimming removed 1 base from V and 10 bases from J, with 17 bases in between. CDR1 and CDR2 from the germline V gene are MGHRA and YSYEKL. In DNA, the CDR3 is TGCGCCAGCAGCCAAGGCTTCGGGGGGCTGACTCAGTACGTC. Translating gives CASSQGFGGLTQYV.

CDR3 DNA: TGTGCCAGCAGTGCTACAGGGGCTGAAGCTTTCTTT. Its protein is CASSATGAEAFF. This chain uses TRBV27 with TRBJ1-1, with 7 nucleotides matching TRBD1. Unmatched junction bases numbered 3, after V lost 5 bases and J lost 6 bases. This CDR3 is built from 12 residues. Germline lookup yields CDR1 MNHEY and CDR2 SMNVEV (reference sequence).

This clone was picked up one time. The chain carries TRBV5-1 and TRBJ1-4; no firm D call. The CDR3 covers 14 residues. Germline CDR1 is SGHRS and CDR2 is YFSETQ. Trimming shortened V by 0 bases and J by 0 bases, and 3 bases separated the two germline ends. The CDR3 sequence: CASSLGATNEKLFF. The CDR3 DNA sequence: TGCGCCAGCAGCTTGGGAGCAACTAATGAAAAACTGTTTTTT.

This sequence joins TRBV27 and TRBJ1-2; TRBD1 might be the D (6 bases). V was clipped by 3 bases and J by 2 bases, with 7 bases between them. The germline V gene has CDR1 MNHEY and CDR2 SMNVEV (reference sequence). This CDR3 is built from 13 residues. CDR3 protein: CASSFQGNYGYTF. The CDR3 nucleotides read TGTGCCAGCAGTTTCCAGGGGAACTATGGCTACACCTTC.

V and J are TRBV11-3 and TRBJ2-1, with 8 positions matching TRBD1. Per the germline V gene, CDR1 is SGHNT and CDR2 is YENEEA. Trimming took 5 bases from V and 4 from J; bases not matched to a gene: 7. This CDR3 region has 15 residues. The CDR3 nucleotides are TGTGCCAGCAGCCCGACAGGGGCGAGGTACAATGAGCAGTTCTTC. This sequence encodes CASSPTGARYNEQFF.

CDR3 amino acids: CASSLGQGALAEQYV. As DNA, the CDR3 is TGTGCCAGCTCACTGGGACAGGGGGCTCTGGCCGAGCAGTACGTC. The chain joins TRBV18 to TRBJ2-7; 12 positions match TRBD1. CDR1 KGHSH and CDR2 LQKENI come from the germline V gene. The CDR3 is 15 amino acids. Germline trimming cut 4 bases from V and 6 bases from J; bases unmatched to any gene: 7.

This clone has a single count. V is TRBV7-3 and J is TRBJ2-5; D might be TRBD2 (6 bases). Germline V gene sequence: CDR1 SGHTA, CDR2 FQGTGA. The V end lost 2 bases, the J end lost 2 bases, and 12 bases lay between the germline ends. This CDR3 region has 15 residues. CDR3 bases: TGTGCCAGCAGCTTATTCTTTGGGGGGCAAGAGACCCAGTACTTC. It is translated as CASSLFFGGQETQYF.

V gene TRBV19 combines with J gene TRBJ1-5; D ambiguous. This CDR3 has 13 residues. Trimming removed 5 bases at V and 7 bases at J, with 12 bases between. Germline V gene sequence: CDR1 LNHDA, CDR2 SQIVND (reference sequence). The CDR3: CASSPQAQQPQHF. CDR3 nucleotide sequence: TGTGCCAGTAGTCCCCAGGCGCAGCAGCCCCAGCATTTT.

The chain recombines TRBV3-1 (or the pseudogene TRBV3-2) with TRBJ2-1; maybe TRBD2 (5 bases). V lost 6 bases, J lost 1 base, and 13 bases lay in between. The CDR3 length is 15 residues. The germline V gene encodes CDR1 LGHDT and CDR2 YNNKEL (reference sequence). CDR3 sequence (DNA): TGTGCCAGCAGTGTTAGCGATGCGTCCTACAATGAGCAGTTCTTC. Translation gives CASSVSDASYNEQFF.

The V gene is TRBV5-1, the J gene TRBJ2-2; 11 bases fit TRBD1. CDR3 length: 19 residues. V shed 4 bases, J shed 6 bases, and the junction held 17 bases outside the gene matches. The V gene's germline CDR1 is SGHRS and CDR2 YFSETQ. The CDR3 region has the DNA TGCGCCAGCAGCATCGGACAGGGGGCGTTAGGAGGGAGCGCCGGGGAGCTGTTTTTT. Translation: CASSIGQGALGGSAGELFF.

V is TRBV3-1 (or the pseudogene TRBV3-2) and J is TRBJ1-5; 11 bases agree with TRBD1. Trimming cost V 5 bases and J 4 bases; bases outside gene matches: 4. This CDR3 contains 15 residues. From germline, CDR1 is LGHDT and CDR2 YNNKEL (reference sequence). The chain's CDR3 is CASSTGTGGNQPQHF. In DNA, the CDR3 is TGTGCCAGCAGCACCGGGACAGGGGGGAATCAGCCCCAGCATTTT.

The chain has TRBV12-3 or TRBV12-4 and TRBJ2-7; 8 nucleotides line up with TRBD1. This CDR3 spans 13 amino acids. Trimming at V came to 7 bases and at J to 4 bases, leaving 6 bases not matched to a gene. The CDR3 nucleotides are TGTGCCAGCAATTTGGACAGGGCTTACGAGCAGTACTTC. It encodes CASNLDRAYEQYF.

This chain links TRBV5-6 with TRBJ1-3, with D possibly matching TRBD1 (6 bases). The CDR3 covers 15 residues. V was clipped by 0 bases and J by 1 base, with 8 bases between them. Germline V gives CDR1 SGHDT, CDR2 YYEEEE. The CDR3 DNA follows: TGTGCCAGCAGCTTGGCCGGGACATCTGGAAACACCATATATTTT. Protein product: CASSLAGTSGNTIYF.

This chain uses TRBV19 with TRBJ1-1; weak D call: TRBD1 (6 bases). Germline V lookup: CDR1 LNHDA, CDR2 SQIVND (reference sequence). With 3 bases removed from V and 0 bases from J, the gap between germline ends came to 11 bases. The CDR3 runs to 15 residues. CDR3 sequence reads: CASSMGALVNTEAFF. CDR3 DNA: TGTGCCAGTAGTATGGGGGCGCTTGTGAACACTGAAGCTTTCTTT.

This rearrangement joins TRBV29-1 to TRBJ2-3, with 8 positions matching TRBD2. From germline, CDR1 is SQVTM and CDR2 ANQGSEA. CDR3 length: 15 amino acids. The V segment lost 5 bases and the J segment 3 bases; nucleotides outside the gene matches: 10. Here the CDR3 DNA reads TGCAGCGTTCGGGGAGGTAGCGGGATAACAGATACGCAGTATTTT. Its translation is CSVRGGSGITDTQYF.

The chain couples TRBV5-4 to TRBJ2-2; the D gene is possibly TRBD1 (5 bases). This CDR3 has 16 residues. The germline CDR1 and CDR2 sequences are SGHNT and YYREEE (reference sequence). V was cut by 4 bases and J by 1 base, with 14 bases left in between. In DNA form, the CDR3 reads TGTGCCAGCAGCCATAAAAAAGACAGGAACACCGGGGAGCTGTTTTTT. Its protein product is CASSHKKDRNTGELFF.

The V and J genes are TRBV6-5 and TRBJ1-2, with 7 bases that match TRBD1. The CDR3 length is 13 residues. Trimming at V came to 6 bases and at J to 3 bases, leaving 4 bases not matched to a gene. Germline lookup yields CDR1 MNHEY and CDR2 SVGAGI. The CDR3 DNA follows: TGTGCCAGCAGCATCGGGACAGACTATGGCTACACCTTC. Translated: CASSIGTDYGYTF.

This clone was detected a few times. The rearrangement joins TRBV2 to TRBJ2-1; TRBD2 matches at 8 bases. J was trimmed by 4 bases and V by 6 bases; bases with no gene match: 5. Looked up from germline, CDR1 is SNHLY and CDR2 is FYNNEI. This CDR3 is 14 amino acids long. CDR3 sequence: CASSALAEYNEQFF. For the CDR3, the DNA is TGTGCCAGCAGCGCACTAGCGGAGTACAATGAGCAGTTCTTC.

The chain is built from TRBV19 and TRBJ1-2; 7 bases fit TRBD1. The J segment lost 5 bases and the V segment lost 9 bases, leaving 12 bases of the junction unmatched. The germline V gene has CDR1 LNHDA and CDR2 SQIVND (reference sequence). The CDR3 runs to 14 residues. CDR3 protein: CASQPTGQTYGYTF. In DNA, the CDR3 is TGTGCCAGCCAACCCACGGGACAGACTTATGGCTACACCTTC.

J is TRBJ1-1 and V is TRBV24-1, with D possibly TRBD1 on 6 matching bases. The CDR3 consists of 14 residues. Germline CDR1 is KGHDR and CDR2 is SFDVKD. Trimming took off 3 bases at V and 2 bases at J, with 9 bases between the two ends. The CDR3 region has the DNA TGTGCCACCAGTGATCCAGGGGCTAACACTGAAGCTTTCTTT. It codes for CATSDPGANTEAFF.

This chain connects TRBV4-1 to TRBJ2-7; D unclear. Germline values: CDR1 MGHRA, CDR2 YSYEKL. The CDR3 extends over 15 amino acids. Trimming cost V 1 base and J 1 base, with 11 bases left between them. The CDR3 DNA is TGCGCCAGCAGCCAAGTTTATTTATTTTCCTACGAGCAGTACTTC. This codes for CASSQVYLFSYEQYF.

The chain is built from TRBV7-2 and TRBJ1-6, with D hard to call. Looked up from germline, CDR1 is SGHTA and CDR2 is FQGNSA. CDR3 length: 14 residues. V was clipped by 7 bases and J by 5 bases, with 12 bases between them. The CDR3 sequence is CASTSRRDNSPLHF. CDR3 nucleotide sequence: TGTGCCAGCACCTCCCGTCGGGATAATTCACCCCTCCACTTT.

This clone is a singleton in its sample. This chain joins TRBV5-4 and TRBJ1-1; D may be TRBD1 (6 bases). V lost 5 bases and J lost 3, with 17 bases in between. The germline gives CDR1 SGHNT, CDR2 YYREEE (reference sequence). The CDR3 has 15 amino acids. The CDR3 DNA reads TGTGCCAGCAGTTGGGGGGGCGGGGTCTACACTGAAGCTTTCTTT. This sequence encodes CASSWGGGVYTEAFF.

This rearrangement joins TRBV12-3 or TRBV12-4 to TRBJ1-3; tentatively, D is TRBD1 (5 bases). V lost 4 bases and J 4 bases, leaving 5 bases between the germline ends. The CDR3 runs to 12 residues. CDR3 amino acids: CASSSGGNTIYF. CDR3 nucleotide sequence: TGTGCCAGCAGTTCAGGGGGAAACACCATATATTTT.

J is TRBJ1-6 and V is TRBV4-3; 11 bases are a match to TRBD1. V trimming: 6 bases; J trimming: 0 bases; junction bases outside the gene matches: 4. CDR1 is LGHNA, CDR2 YSLEER, per germline. The CDR3 is made up of 17 amino acids. This CDR3 is CASRAGTGGSYNSPLHF. Here the CDR3 DNA reads TGCGCCAGCAGAGCCGGGACAGGGGGCTCCTATAATTCACCCCTCCACTTT.

The CDR3 loop reads CASSLASGGVGEQYF. As DNA, the CDR3 is TGCGCCAGCAGCTTGGCCTCAGGGGGCGTCGGGGAGCAGTACTTC. The chain uses TRBV5-1 and TRBJ2-7; 8 nucleotides agree with TRBD1. CDR3 length: 15 residues. CDR1 SGHRS and CDR2 YFSETQ come from the germline V gene. The junction had 9 bases not matched to a gene; V was cut back by 0 bases and J by 7 bases.

The chain employs TRBV4-1 and TRBJ2-2, with D possibly TRBD2 on 5 matching bases. The CDR3 runs to 16 residues. V was cut by 5 bases and J by 6 bases, with 19 bases left in between. The germline V gene encodes CDR1 MGHRA and CDR2 YSYEKL. CDR3: CASSVGVGTYAGELFF. DNA for the CDR3: TGCGCCAGCAGCGTCGGGGTGGGTACCTACGCCGGGGAGCTGTTTTTT.